Listed here are 21 T cell receptor beta chains from one sample, sequenced in a study of graft-versus-host responses after intestinal transplantation. Assay used: immunoSEQ multiplex PCR; TCRdb lists only in-frame clones, some missing. This sample has 10,000 to 15,000 clones, with about 88% found just once. The specimen was PBMCs, collected roughly 300 days after intestinal transplant. All receptors derive from a human patient who received an intestinal transplant, so some T cells may come from the graft donor.

The chain recombines TRBV5-6 with TRBJ2-7; 9 bases fit TRBD2. The V gene end was trimmed by 0 bases and the J gene end by 5 bases; junction bases not matched to a gene: 0. The CDR3 has 13 residues. Germline CDR1 is SGHDT and CDR2 is YYEEEE. The CDR3 DNA follows: TGTGCCAGCAGCTTGGGACTAGCGGACGAGCAGTACTTC. It translates to CASSLGLADEQYF.

The rearrangement links TRBV9 to TRBJ2-5, with 10 bases that match TRBD2. The germline V gene has CDR1 SGDLS and CDR2 YYNGEE. V gave up 5 bases and J gave up 3 bases; unmatched junction bases: 1. The CDR3 runs to 13 residues. As DNA, the CDR3 is TGTGCCAGCAGTGGACTAGCGGAAGAGACCCAGTACTTC. It translates to CASSGLAEETQYF.

This clone was picked up a small number of times. The chain recombines TRBV27 with TRBJ1-2; the match to TRBD1 covers 8 bases. Germline trimming cut 2 bases from V and 7 bases from J; bases unmatched to any gene: 3. The CDR3 loop spans 13 amino acids. Germline CDR1 MNHEY, CDR2 SMNVEV (reference sequence). CDR3 bases: TGTGCCAGCAGTTTAAGACAGGGGTCTGGCTACACCTTC. Its protein is CASSLRQGSGYTF.

This clone was seen once. The V gene is TRBV30, the J gene TRBJ2-5; weak D call: TRBD1 (6 bases). There are 13 residues in the CDR3. Germline V lookup: CDR1 GTSNPN, CDR2 SVGIG (reference sequence). V was trimmed by 1 base and J by 7 bases, leaving 13 bases between them. CDR3 in DNA: TGTGCCTGGAGTGGCAGCCTAGGGGGGACCCAGTACTTC. Encoded protein: CAWSGSLGGTQYF. The full variable domain, with the rest looked up from reference TRBV30 and TRBJ2-5, is SQTIHQWPATLVQPVGSPLSLECTVEGTSNPNLYWYRQAAGRGLQLLFYSVGIGQISSEVPQNLSASRPQDRQFILSSKKLLLSDSGFYLCAWSGSLGGTQYFGPGTRLLVL.

This clone was seen a handful of times. The chain is built from TRBV6-5 and TRBJ2-1; TRBD2 matches 8 bases. The CDR3 is made up of 14 amino acids. Trimming at V came to 2 bases and at J to 4 bases, leaving 1 base not matched to a gene. The germline gives CDR1 MNHEY, CDR2 SVGAGI. This chain's CDR3 is CASSYSGSYNEQFF. The CDR3 coding sequence is TGTGCCAGCAGTTACAGCGGGAGTTACAATGAGCAGTTCTTC.

This chain connects TRBV4-2 to TRBJ1-1, with TRBD1 matching 8 bases. CDR1 and CDR2 from the germline V gene are LGHNA and YNFKEQ. The J segment lost 4 bases and the V segment lost 3 bases, leaving 4 bases of the junction unmatched. This CDR3 has 14 amino acids. CDR3 nucleotides: TGTGCCAGCAGCCAGGGACAGGCGGTCACTGAAGCTTTCTTT. Encoded protein: CASSQGQAVTEAFF.

The V call is TRBV27, the J call TRBJ2-2, with 8 positions matching TRBD2. The CDR3 length is 14 residues. Looked up from germline, CDR1 is MNHEY and CDR2 is SMNVEV (reference sequence). V dropped 7 bases and J dropped 5; count of bases not matched to a gene: 6. CDR3 protein: CASTGTRKTGELFF. In DNA, the CDR3 is TGTGCCAGCACGGGGACTAGGAAGACCGGGGAGCTGTTTTTT.

This chain joins TRBV19 and TRBJ1-2; 9 bases fit TRBD1. CDR3 length: 14 amino acids. The ends lost 9 bases at V and 1 base at J; junction bases unmatched: 6. The germline CDR1 and CDR2 sequences are LNHDA and SQIVND (reference sequence). The CDR3 sequence is CASVPGQGNYGYTF. The CDR3 DNA is TGTGCCAGCGTACCGGGACAGGGTAACTATGGCTACACCTTC.

The CDR3 DNA follows: TGTGCCAGCAGCCAGTACGACAGGGCTCCAACTAATGAAAAACTGTTTTTT. Amino acids: CASSQYDRAPTNEKLFF. The chain joins TRBV7-9 to TRBJ1-4, with 7 bases identical to TRBD1. V lost 5 bases to trimming and J lost 0 bases; unmatched junction nucleotides: 9. The CDR3 is 17 residues long. CDR1 and CDR2 from the germline V gene are SEHNR and FQNEAQ (reference sequence).

The V call is TRBV27, the J call TRBJ2-3, with 9 bases aligning to TRBD1. Germline V gene data show CDR1 as MNHEY and CDR2 as SMNVEV (reference sequence). The CDR3 is 14 amino acids. Germline trimming cut 6 bases from V and 3 bases from J; bases unmatched to any gene: 4. This chain's CDR3 is CASSVQGATDTQYF. In DNA, the CDR3 is TGTGCCAGCAGCGTACAGGGGGCGACAGATACGCAGTATTTT.

This clone was observed a few times. The chain couples TRBV30 to TRBJ1-2; D is ambiguous. Germline V gene data show CDR1 as GTSNPN and CDR2 as SVGIG (reference sequence). The V gene lost 1 base and the J gene lost 3 bases, with 9 bases spanning the gap. This CDR3 spans 13 amino acids. CDR3 sequence (DNA): TGTGCCTGGAGTGGGACCGTACACTATGGCTACACCTTC. It codes for CAWSGTVHYGYTF.

The chain uses TRBV6-1 and TRBJ1-1; the D is unclear. Trimming removed 5 bases from V and 5 bases from J, with 15 bases in between. Germline values: CDR1 MNHNS, CDR2 SASEGT. The CDR3 runs to 14 residues. For the CDR3, the DNA is TGTGCCAGCAGTCCCATATCCGGAACGACTGAAGCTTTCTTT. Protein: CASSPISGTTEAFF.

This clone was detected once. J is TRBJ1-4 and V is TRBV6-6; D gene uncertain. The CDR3 extends over 12 amino acids. Germline V gene data show CDR1 as MNHNY and CDR2 as SVGAGI (reference sequence). V was pared by 0 bases and J by 8 bases, with 4 bases between. The CDR3: CASSYSEEKLFF. CDR3 DNA: TGTGCCAGCAGTTACTCAGAAGAAAAACTGTTTTTT.

The chain joins TRBV4-2 to TRBJ2-7; 9 nucleotides agree with TRBD2. CDR3 length: 14 amino acids. Germline values: CDR1 LGHNA, CDR2 YNFKEQ. V shed 0 bases and J 4 bases; nucleotides not matched to a gene: 1. In DNA form, the CDR3 reads TGTGCCAGCAGCCAAGATGCGGGAGGGTACGAGCAGTACTTC. Protein product: CASSQDAGGYEQYF.

This clone was detected once. The CDR3 DNA reads TGTGCCACCAGCAGGGGTAGACAGGGGGAGAGCACAGATACGCAGTATTTT. This encodes CATSRGRQGESTDTQYF. The V call is TRBV15, the J call TRBJ2-3, with 9 bases lining up with TRBD1. Trimming cost V 3 bases and J 0 bases; bases outside gene matches: 7. Germline V CDR1 and CDR2: LNHNV, YYDKDF (reference sequence). The CDR3 runs to 17 residues.

A few counts support this clone. The rearrangement uses TRBV5-4 and TRBJ1-2, with 8 bases fitting TRBD1. CDR1 is SGHNT, CDR2 YYREEE, per germline (reference sequence). The CDR3 is 15 residues long. J lost 0 bases, V lost 4 bases, and 5 bases had no gene match. CDR3 nucleotide sequence: TGTGCCAGCAGCACAAACAGGGGGACTAACTATGGCTACACCTTC. This sequence encodes CASSTNRGTNYGYTF.

The chain uses TRBV27 and TRBJ2-2; 8 positions agree with TRBD2. The trim removed 2 bases at V and 7 bases at J, leaving 9 bases unmatched. This CDR3 contains 16 residues. CDR1 is MNHEY and CDR2 is SMNVEV in the germline V gene (reference sequence). As DNA, the CDR3 is TGTGCCAGCAGTTTAAACGGGAGGGCCGTGGGCGGGGAGCTGTTTTTT. The encoded protein is CASSLNGRAVGGELFF.

This rearrangement joins TRBV11-1 to TRBJ2-3; possibly TRBD2 for D (6 bases). V was trimmed by 5 bases and J by 2 bases, leaving 11 bases between them. Germline V gene lookup returns CDR1 SGHAT and CDR2 FQDESV (reference sequence). This CDR3 contains 14 residues. The CDR3 loop is CASSPGDHTDTQYF. In nucleotides, the CDR3 is TGTGCCAGCAGCCCGGGAGACCACACAGATACGCAGTATTTT.

The chain employs TRBV29-1 and TRBJ2-7; 9 bases match TRBD1. J was trimmed by 6 bases and V by 6 bases; bases with no gene match: 9. This CDR3 comprises 13 residues. Germline lookup yields CDR1 SQVTM and CDR2 ANQGSEA. The CDR3: CSVTGTGLGEQYF. CDR3 coding DNA: TGCAGCGTCACCGGGACAGGGTTAGGCGAGCAGTACTTC.

The genes are TRBV19 and TRBJ2-3, with 10 bases matching TRBD2. Germline V gives CDR1 LNHDA, CDR2 SQIVND (reference sequence). This CDR3 is built from 16 residues. V was clipped by 3 bases and J by 2 bases; unmatched bases: 5. In nucleotides, the CDR3 is TGTGCCAGTAGTATTCTAGCGGGAGCGCTCACAGATACGCAGTATTTT. Encoded protein: CASSILAGALTDTQYF. Using reference TRBV19 and TRBJ2-3 for the parts outside the CDR3, the full variable domain is DGGITQSPKYLFRKEGQNVTLSCEQNLNHDAMYWYRQDPGQGLRLIYYSQIVNDFQKGDIAEGYSVSREKKESFPLTVTSAQKNPTAFYLCASSILAGALTDTQYFGPGTRLTVL.

This clone was observed once. The rearrangement joins TRBV19 to TRBJ1-4; tentatively, D is TRBD1 (6 bases). The CDR3 is 15 residues long. Germline V lookup: CDR1 LNHDA, CDR2 SQIVND (reference sequence). The ends were cut back, 5 bases at V and 7 bases at J, with 17 bases in the middle. The CDR3 region is CASSALQGGSEKLFF. CDR3 in DNA: TGTGCCAGTAGTGCCCTACAGGGCGGGAGTGAAAAACTGTTTTTT.